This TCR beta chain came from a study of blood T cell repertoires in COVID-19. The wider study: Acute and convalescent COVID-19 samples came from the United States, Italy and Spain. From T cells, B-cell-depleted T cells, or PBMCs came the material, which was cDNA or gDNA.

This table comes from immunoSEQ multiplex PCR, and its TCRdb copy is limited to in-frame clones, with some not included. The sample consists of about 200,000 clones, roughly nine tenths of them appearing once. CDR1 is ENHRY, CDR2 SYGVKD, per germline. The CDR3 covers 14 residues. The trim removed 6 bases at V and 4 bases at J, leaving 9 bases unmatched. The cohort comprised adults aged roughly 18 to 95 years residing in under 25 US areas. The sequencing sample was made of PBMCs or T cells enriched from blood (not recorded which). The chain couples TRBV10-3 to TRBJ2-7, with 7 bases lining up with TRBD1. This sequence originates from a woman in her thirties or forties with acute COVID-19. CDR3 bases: TGTGCCATCAGGACAGGGATGAATGAGTACGAGCAGTACTTC. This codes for CAIRTGMNEYEQYF.